This TCR beta chain originates from a study of shared clonotypes between healthy human individuals. The CDR3 is 14 residues long. Germline V gene lookup returns CDR1 SGHNT and CDR2 YYREEE (reference sequence). The V and J ends lost 2 bases and 3 bases, in that order; junction bases with no gene match: 3. Each subset's genomic DNA was split evenly across several immunoSEQ plates. TCRdb's copy holds only in-frame clones and misses some; the assay was immunoSEQ multiplex PCR. The table includes 600,000 to 750,000 clones, 60% to 80% detected once. The donor population consisted of healthy HIV-negative adults with no recent acute infections or vaccinations.

Material for sequencing was memory CD4+ T cells sorted from blood. Subset given: CD45RA-negative fraction. The V gene is TRBV5-4, the J gene TRBJ1-1, with TRBD1 matching 8 bases. The sequence was collected from a woman aged 25 to 39 in good health. The CDR3 DNA sequence: TGTGCCAGCAGCTTCCTGGACAGGGACACTGAAGCTTTCTTT. Protein sequence: CASSFLDRDTEAFF.